This T cell receptor (beta chain) derives from a study of somatic mutations in cytotoxic T cells in rheumatoid arthritis. The method was immunoSEQ multiplex PCR; TCRdb's version includes in-frame clones alone and lacks a portion of them. The sample contains about 5,000 clones, roughly 80% of which appear only once. Germline assignment: CDR1 SGHRS and CDR2 YFSETQ. V lost 7 bases, J lost 6 bases, and 13 bases lay in between. This CDR3 has 12 amino acids. The sequencing input was CD8+ T cells sorted from blood. The V gene is TRBV5-1, the J gene TRBJ1-2; D is undetermined. This TCR was sampled from an adult with rheumatoid arthritis. This CDR3 is CASFGRVNGYTF. CDR3 coding DNA: TGCGCCAGCTTCGGACGGGTGAATGGCTACACCTTC.